The clone carrying this T cell receptor (beta chain) was picked up one time. Its antigen is undetermined. Libraries were prepared by immunoSEQ multiplex PCR; TCRdb keeps only in-frame clonotypes and omits some of them. The sample holds tens of thousands of clones; approximately 85% are singletons and the top ten take roughly 9.8%. These data come from a study of CD8 T cells in acute hepatitis C reinfection. Study-wide background: TCRbeta of HCV NS3-1073-specific CD8+ T cells was profiled. Findings of the study overall: Regardless of outcome, 10 to 15 public clonotypes appeared, one using V04-02/J02-02. CDR3 sequences shared with other epitopes were rare. Preferential TRBV04 and TRBV06 usage appeared in all groups and was not explained by the naive pool.

There are 14 residues in the CDR3. Germline V gene data show CDR1 as MNHEY and CDR2 as SMNVEV (reference sequence). V gave up 6 bases and J gave up 2 bases, with 11 bases separating them. Documented time point: naive CD8 control sorted from an acute-time-point sample. The source is a woman between 18 and 30 years old who spontaneously cleared hepatitis C infection. Material for sequencing was naive CD8+ T cells from PBMCs. The J gene is TRBJ1-3, the V gene TRBV27; possibly TRBD1 for D (5 bases). This CDR3 reads CASRPGLTGNTIYF. CDR3 bases: TGTGCCAGCAGACCGGGACTGACTGGAAACACCATATATTTT.